The 13 T cell receptor beta chains below were found in one sample sequenced in a study of vaccination effects on CD4 cells after COVID-19. Profiled with immunoSEQ multiplex PCR; TCRdb holds only in-frame clones, not every one. The data show around 37,000 clones, roughly 66% seen once. Antigen-specific CD4+ T cell clonotypes were called by their expansion after viral peptide-pool culture in ViraFEST. Scientists isolated CD4+ T cells after a roughly nine-day culture period ended. SARS-CoV-2 infected the person between March and December 2020, as confirmed by PCR. These receptors are not linked to any known antigen. Sequencing was performed on CD4+ T cells from PBMCs cultured with a peptide pool, taken before COVID-19 vaccination. The receptor source for this set is a human donor who had a prior SARS-CoV-2 infection.

The V call is TRBV2, the J call TRBJ1-2; 8 bases agree with TRBD1. The J segment lost 7 bases and the V segment lost 7 bases, leaving 11 bases of the junction unmatched. The CDR3 spans 14 residues. Germline V gene data show CDR1 as SNHLY and CDR2 as FYNNEI. CDR3 DNA sequence: TGTGCCAGCACTAAGGACAGGGAGTACAGTGGCTACACCTTC. Its translation: CASTKDREYSGYTF.

In its sample, this clone was seen a few times. This chain uses TRBV6-1 with TRBJ1-5, with TRBD1 as a possible D gene (5 bases). Germline-derived CDR1 and CDR2 are MNHNS and SASEGT. V gave up 3 bases and J gave up 6 bases, with 15 bases separating them. This CDR3 is built from 15 residues. The CDR3 loop is CASSDGRGWAQPQHF. CDR3 nucleotides: TGTGCCAGCAGTGACGGACGGGGGTGGGCTCAGCCCCAGCATTTT.

CDR3 nucleotides: TGTGCCACCAGCAGAGACGGACAGGGTACGCCCCTCCACTTT. Its protein product is CATSRDGQGTPLHF. The chain links TRBV15 to TRBJ1-6, with 8 nucleotides matching TRBD1. The CDR3 has 14 residues. J lost 13 bases, V lost 0 bases, and 5 bases had no gene match. CDR1 is LNHNV and CDR2 is YYDKDF in the germline V gene (reference sequence).

J is TRBJ1-5 and V is TRBV6-2 or TRBV6-3; 8 positions agree with TRBD1. The CDR3 runs 17 residues. CDR1 MNHEY and CDR2 SVGEGT come from the germline V gene. J gave up 0 bases and V 6 bases, and 10 bases lay outside the gene matches. This CDR3 is CASSPRTGGYSNQPQHF. CDR3 bases: TGTGCCAGCAGCCCCCGTACAGGGGGATATAGCAATCAGCCCCAGCATTTT.

The genes are TRBV2 and TRBJ1-5, with TRBD1 matching 7 bases. The CDR3 covers 14 residues. Germline V gene sequence: CDR1 SNHLY, CDR2 FYNNEI. Germline trimming cut 6 bases from V and 5 bases from J; bases unmatched to any gene: 7. CDR3 nucleotide sequence: TGTGCCAGCAGCGCGGGACAGAATTATCAGCCCCAGCATTTT. The encoded protein is CASSAGQNYQPQHF. The whole variable domain, remainder taken from reference TRBV2 and TRBJ1-5, is EPEVTQTPSHQVTQMGQEVILRCVPISNHLYFYWYRQILGQKVEFLVSFYNNEISEKSEIFDDQFSVERPDGSNFTLKIRSTKLEDSAMYFCASSAGQNYQPQHFGDGTRLSIL.

The CDR3 DNA sequence: TGTGCCTGGAGCGGTAGCAATCAGCCCCAGCATTTT. This gives the protein CAWSGSNQPQHF. The genes are TRBV30 and TRBJ1-5; no definite D call. The CDR3 covers 12 residues. V dropped 3 bases and J dropped 0 bases, with 3 bases sitting between them. CDR1 GTSNPN and CDR2 SVGIG come from the germline V gene (reference sequence).

V and J are TRBV5-4 and TRBJ2-3; the D gene is possibly TRBD2 (5 bases). This CDR3 is 16 amino acids long. Deletions cut 0 bases from V and 0 bases from J, with 11 bases between. Looked up from germline, CDR1 is SGHNT and CDR2 is YYREEE (reference sequence). This CDR3 is CASSLGSWRSTDTQYF. The CDR3 DNA reads TGTGCCAGCAGCTTGGGGTCGTGGAGGAGCACAGATACGCAGTATTTT.

The chain combines TRBV6-5 with TRBJ2-1; 8 nucleotides line up with TRBD2. The junction had 5 bases not matched to a gene; V was cut back by 7 bases and J by 3 bases. Germline-derived CDR1 and CDR2 are MNHEY and SVGAGI. The CDR3 totals 14 residues. The CDR3 is CASTTSGHYNEQFF. For the CDR3, the DNA is TGTGCCAGCACTACTAGCGGCCACTACAATGAGCAGTTCTTC.

Concerning this clone: Within the sample, other DNA sequences also encode this same CDR3. The chain carries TRBV7-3 and TRBJ1-1; maybe TRBD1 (6 bases). The germline V gene has CDR1 SGHTA and CDR2 FQGTGA. This CDR3 comprises 14 residues. The V gene lost 0 bases and the J gene lost 3 bases, with 8 bases spanning the gap. CDR3 in amino acids: CASSLTGGDTEAFF. For the CDR3, the DNA is TGTGCCAGCAGCTTAACAGGGGGGGACACTGAAGCTTTCTTT.

The chain links TRBV3-1 (or the pseudogene TRBV3-2) to TRBJ2-7, with no clear D. Trimming pared 3 bases from V and 0 bases from J, leaving 6 bases between. In germline, CDR1 is LGHDT, CDR2 YNNKEL (reference sequence). This CDR3 contains 13 residues. CDR3 loop: CASSQPASYEQYF. DNA for the CDR3: TGTGCCAGCAGCCAGCCAGCCTCCTACGAGCAGTACTTC.

This sequence joins TRBV6-5 and TRBJ1-5; D remains ambiguous. The CDR3 has 14 residues. Germline CDR1 reads MNHEY; CDR2 reads SVGAGI. The ends were cut back, 2 bases at V and 6 bases at J, with 11 bases in the middle. Here the CDR3 DNA reads TGTGCCAGCAGTTACGAGAGGACGGGTCAGCCCCAGCATTTT. As protein: CASSYERTGQPQHF.

The chain combines TRBV11-2 with TRBJ1-6, with D tentatively TRBD1 (6 bases). Trimming stripped 6 bases from V and 10 bases from J, with 16 bases between. The CDR3 loop spans 14 amino acids. The V gene's germline CDR1 is SGHAT and CDR2 FQNNGV. The CDR3: CASRTDRFTSPLHF. CDR3 nucleotides: TGTGCCAGCAGAACCGACAGGTTTACCTCACCCCTCCACTTT.

The chain is built from TRBV18 and TRBJ1-1; perhaps TRBD1 as D (6 bases). The V gene lost 4 bases and the J gene lost 1 base, with 13 bases spanning the gap. From germline, CDR1 is KGHSH and CDR2 LQKENI. The CDR3 spans 15 residues. Written as DNA, the CDR3 is TGTGCCAGCTCACTAATTACGGACAGGAACACTGAAGCTTTCTTT. Protein sequence: CASSLITDRNTEAFF.